This T cell receptor (beta chain) was captured in a study of shared clonotypes between healthy human individuals. Study-wide background: Each donor's CD4 naive and CD4 memory cells filled three plates apiece, CD8 naive two, and CD8 memory one.

Both subsets, CD45RA+ naive and CD45RA-negative memory, were split from the CD4+ cells. Germline values: CDR1 SGHRS, CDR2 YFSETQ. V lost 4 bases and J 8 bases, leaving 18 bases between the germline ends. There are 14 residues in the CDR3. Here immunoSEQ multiplex PCR was the method, and the copy in TCRdb shows in-frame clones only, minus some. The sample lists a few million clones; about 90% were seen once. The sample was naive CD4+ T cells from PBMCs. The subset here: CD45RA+ positively selected. This clonotype was sampled from a man younger than 30 in good health. Some clones in this sample may be carry-over from other donors' samples. The rearrangement joins TRBV5-1 to TRBJ1-1; no clear D. Written as DNA, the CDR3 is TGCGCCAGCAGCCCGGAGGACGTAGTACCCGAAGCTTTCTTT. Translating it yields CASSPEDVVPEAFF.